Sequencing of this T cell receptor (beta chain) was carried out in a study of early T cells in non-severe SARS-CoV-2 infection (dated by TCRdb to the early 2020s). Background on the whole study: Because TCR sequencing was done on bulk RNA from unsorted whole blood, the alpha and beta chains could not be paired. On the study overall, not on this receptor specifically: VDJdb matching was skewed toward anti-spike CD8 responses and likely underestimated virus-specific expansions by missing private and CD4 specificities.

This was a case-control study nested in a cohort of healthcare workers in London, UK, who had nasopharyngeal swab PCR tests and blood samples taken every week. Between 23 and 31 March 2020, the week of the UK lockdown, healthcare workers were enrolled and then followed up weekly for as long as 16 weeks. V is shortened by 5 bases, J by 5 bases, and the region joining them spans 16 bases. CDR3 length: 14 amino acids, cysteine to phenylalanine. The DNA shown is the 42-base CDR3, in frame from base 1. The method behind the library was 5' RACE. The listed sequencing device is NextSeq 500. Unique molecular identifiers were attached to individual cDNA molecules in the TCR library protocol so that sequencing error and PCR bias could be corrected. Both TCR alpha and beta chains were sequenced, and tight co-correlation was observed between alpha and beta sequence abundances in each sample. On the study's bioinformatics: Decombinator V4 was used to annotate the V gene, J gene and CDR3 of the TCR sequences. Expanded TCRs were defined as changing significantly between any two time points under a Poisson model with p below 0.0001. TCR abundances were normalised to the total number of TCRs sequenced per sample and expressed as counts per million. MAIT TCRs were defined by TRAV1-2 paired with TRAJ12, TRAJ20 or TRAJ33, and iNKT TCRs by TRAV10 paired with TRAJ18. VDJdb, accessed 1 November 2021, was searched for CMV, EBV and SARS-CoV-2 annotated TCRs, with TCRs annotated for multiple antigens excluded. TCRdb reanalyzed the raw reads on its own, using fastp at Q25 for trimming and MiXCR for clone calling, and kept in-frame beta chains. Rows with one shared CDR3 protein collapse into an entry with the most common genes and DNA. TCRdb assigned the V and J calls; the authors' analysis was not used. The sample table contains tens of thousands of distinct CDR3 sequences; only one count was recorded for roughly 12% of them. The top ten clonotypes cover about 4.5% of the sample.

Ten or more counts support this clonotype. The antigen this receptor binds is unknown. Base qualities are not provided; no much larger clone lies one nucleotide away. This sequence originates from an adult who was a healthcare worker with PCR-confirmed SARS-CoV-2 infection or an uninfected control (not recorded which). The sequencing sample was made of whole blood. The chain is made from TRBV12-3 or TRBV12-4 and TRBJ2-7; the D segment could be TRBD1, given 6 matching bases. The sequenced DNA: TGTGCCAGCAGTACCCAGGGGCCGGGGCACGAGCAGTACTTC. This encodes CASSTQGPGHEQYF.